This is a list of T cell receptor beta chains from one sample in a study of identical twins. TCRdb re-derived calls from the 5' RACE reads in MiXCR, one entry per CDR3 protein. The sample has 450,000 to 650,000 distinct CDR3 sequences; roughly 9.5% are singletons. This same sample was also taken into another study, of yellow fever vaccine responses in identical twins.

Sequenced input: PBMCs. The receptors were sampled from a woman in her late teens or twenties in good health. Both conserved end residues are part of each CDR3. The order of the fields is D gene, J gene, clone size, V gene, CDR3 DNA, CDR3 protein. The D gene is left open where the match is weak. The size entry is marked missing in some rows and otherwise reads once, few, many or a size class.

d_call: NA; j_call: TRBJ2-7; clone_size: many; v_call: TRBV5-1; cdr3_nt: TGCGCCAGCAGAGCGGCAGATTCTACCTACGAGCAGTACTTC; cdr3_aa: CASRAADSTYEQYF
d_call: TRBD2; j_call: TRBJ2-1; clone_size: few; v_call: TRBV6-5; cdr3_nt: TGTGCCAGCAGCCTACTCTCGGGTAGCGGGGCCTACAATGAGCAGTTCTTC; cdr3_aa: CASSLLSGSGAYNEQFF
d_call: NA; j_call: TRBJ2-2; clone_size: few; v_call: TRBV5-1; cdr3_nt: TGCGCCACCCACCCGGGGTCCAGACAGACCGGGGAGCTGTTTTTT; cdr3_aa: CATHPGSRQTGELFF
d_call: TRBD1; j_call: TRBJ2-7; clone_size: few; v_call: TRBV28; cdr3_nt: TGTGCCAGCAGTTTATTTCCCGGGACAGGGGGATACGAGCAGTACTTC; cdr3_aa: CASSLFPGTGGYEQYF
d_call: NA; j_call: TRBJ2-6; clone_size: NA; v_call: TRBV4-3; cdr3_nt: TGCGCCAGCAGCCAAGGAGTTATTCCCTCTGGGGCCAACGTCCTGACTTTC; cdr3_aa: CASSQGVIPSGANVLTF
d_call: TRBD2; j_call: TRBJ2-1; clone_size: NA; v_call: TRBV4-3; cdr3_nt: TGCGCCAGCAGCCCTAGCGGCATCTACAATGAGCAGTTCTTC; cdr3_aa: CASSPSGIYNEQFF
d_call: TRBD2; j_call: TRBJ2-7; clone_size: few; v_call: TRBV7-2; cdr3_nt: TGTGCCAGCAGCAAGAGGAGCGGGGGGGCGGGGGAGCAGTACTTC; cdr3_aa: CASSKRSGGAGEQYF
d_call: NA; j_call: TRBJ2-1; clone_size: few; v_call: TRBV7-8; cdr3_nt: TGTGCCAGCAGCCCCTTCCCCCGGCCAAGCTCCTACAATGAGCAGTTCTTC; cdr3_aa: CASSPFPRPSSYNEQFF
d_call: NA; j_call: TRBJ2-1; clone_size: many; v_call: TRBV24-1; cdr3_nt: TGTGCCACCAGTGACCAAACAGGAGGATCCTACAATGAGCAGTTCTTC; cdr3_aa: CATSDQTGGSYNEQFF
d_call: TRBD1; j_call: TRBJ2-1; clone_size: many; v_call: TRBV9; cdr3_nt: TGTGCCAGCAGCTCAAGGACAGGGGGGCTCTACAATGAGCAGTTCTTC; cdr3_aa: CASSSRTGGLYNEQFF
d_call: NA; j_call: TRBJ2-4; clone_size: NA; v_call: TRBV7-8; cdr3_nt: TGTGCCAGCAGCCCAGAAATAGACAGAACAACTCAGTACTTC; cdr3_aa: CASSPEIDRTTQYF
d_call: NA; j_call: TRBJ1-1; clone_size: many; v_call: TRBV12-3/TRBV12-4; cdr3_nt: TGTGCCAGCAGTGTGCGCCGGGCTTTCTTT; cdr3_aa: CASSVRRAFF
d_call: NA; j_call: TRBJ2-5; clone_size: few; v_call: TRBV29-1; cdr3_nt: TGCAGCGTCGCCCGACAGGAAGGTACCCAGTACTTC; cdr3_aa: CSVARQEGTQYF
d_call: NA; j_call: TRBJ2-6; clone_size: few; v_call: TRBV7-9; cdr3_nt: TGTGCCAGCAGCTTCATAACAGGGCCCCCTGGGGCCAACGTCCTGACTTTC; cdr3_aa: CASSFITGPPGANVLTF
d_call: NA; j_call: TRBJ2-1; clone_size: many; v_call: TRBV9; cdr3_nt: TGTGCCAGCAGCAGGACTTCCGTGTATGAGCAGTTCTTC; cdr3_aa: CASSRTSVYEQFF
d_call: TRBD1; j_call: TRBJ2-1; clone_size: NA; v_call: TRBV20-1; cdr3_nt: TGCAGTGCTAGACCGGGACAGGGCTTCAATGAGCAGTTCTTC; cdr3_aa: CSARPGQGFNEQFF
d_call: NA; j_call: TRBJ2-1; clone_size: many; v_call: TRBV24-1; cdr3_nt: TGTGCCACCAGTAGAGCGGGCCAATACAATGAGCAGTTCTTC; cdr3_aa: CATSRAGQYNEQFF
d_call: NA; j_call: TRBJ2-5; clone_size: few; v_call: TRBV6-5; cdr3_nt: TGTGCCAGCAGTTACACAAGTAGCGGAGCGTACCAAGAGACCCAGTACTTC; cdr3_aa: CASSYTSSGAYQETQYF
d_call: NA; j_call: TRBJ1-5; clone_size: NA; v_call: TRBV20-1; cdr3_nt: TGCAGTGCTAGGGGGGGATGGGGAAATAGCAATCAGCCCCAGCATTTT; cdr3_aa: CSARGGWGNSNQPQHF
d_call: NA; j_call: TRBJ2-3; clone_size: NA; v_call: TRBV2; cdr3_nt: TGTGCCAGCATTACAGGAGTCCTCCGCAGCACAGATACGCAGTATTTT; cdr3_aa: CASITGVLRSTDTQYF
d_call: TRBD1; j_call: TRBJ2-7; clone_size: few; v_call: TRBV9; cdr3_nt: TGTGCCAGCAGCGCCGGGACAGGGTCGGGAGAGCAGTACTTC; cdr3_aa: CASSAGTGSGEQYF
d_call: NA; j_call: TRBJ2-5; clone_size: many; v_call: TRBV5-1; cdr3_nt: TGCGCCAGCAGCTTGGAGTCGACGGGCCAAGAGACCCAGTACTTC; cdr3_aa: CASSLESTGQETQYF
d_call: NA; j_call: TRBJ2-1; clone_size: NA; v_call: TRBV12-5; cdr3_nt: TGTGCTAGTGGTTTGGTACAGGGCGGGCCCCACAATGAGCAGTTCTTC; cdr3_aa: CASGLVQGGPHNEQFF
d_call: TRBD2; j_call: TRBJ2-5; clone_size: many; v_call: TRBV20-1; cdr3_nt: TGCAGTGCTTTCCTTGGGAGCGGGAGGTACGAGACCCAGTACTTC; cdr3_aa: CSAFLGSGRYETQYF
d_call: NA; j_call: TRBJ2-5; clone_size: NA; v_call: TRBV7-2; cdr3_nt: TGTGCCAGCAGCTTGAAGAGGGGGGGCAAAGAGACCCAGTACTTC; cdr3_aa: CASSLKRGGKETQYF
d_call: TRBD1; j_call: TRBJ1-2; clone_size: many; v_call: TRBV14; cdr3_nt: TGTGCCAGCAGCTTCGGACAGGGGACTAACTATGGCTACACCTTC; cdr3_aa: CASSFGQGTNYGYTF
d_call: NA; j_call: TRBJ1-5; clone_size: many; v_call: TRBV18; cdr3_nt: TGTGCCAGCTCAGCCGGACGGGTCGATCAGCCCCAGCATTTT; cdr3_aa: CASSAGRVDQPQHF
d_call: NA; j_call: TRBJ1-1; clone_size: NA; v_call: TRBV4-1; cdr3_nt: TGCGCCAGCAGCCAAGATCCGGGGGGGCTGAACACTGAAGCTTTCTTT; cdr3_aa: CASSQDPGGLNTEAFF
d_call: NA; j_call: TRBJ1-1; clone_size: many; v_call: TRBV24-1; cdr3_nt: TGTGCCACCAGTGATTTAAGCCAGTCGAACACTGAAGCTTTCTTT; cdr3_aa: CATSDLSQSNTEAFF
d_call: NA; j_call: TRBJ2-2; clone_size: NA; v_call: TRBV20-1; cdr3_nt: TGCAGTGCTAATAGTATGGGGAACACCGGGGAGCTGTTTTTT; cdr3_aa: CSANSMGNTGELFF
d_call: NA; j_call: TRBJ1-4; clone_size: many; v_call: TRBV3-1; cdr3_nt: TGTGCCAGCAGCCACCTGACAGGCCCGAATGAAAAACTGTTTTTT; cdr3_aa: CASSHLTGPNEKLFF
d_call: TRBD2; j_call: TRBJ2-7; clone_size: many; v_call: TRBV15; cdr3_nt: TGTGCCACCAGCGACCCCGGGACTACCGGTTTTGAGCAGTACTTC; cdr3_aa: CATSDPGTTGFEQYF
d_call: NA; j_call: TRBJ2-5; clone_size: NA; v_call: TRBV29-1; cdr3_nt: TGCAGCGTTGAATATAGGAGGGGGGAGACCCAGTACTTC; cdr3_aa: CSVEYRRGETQYF
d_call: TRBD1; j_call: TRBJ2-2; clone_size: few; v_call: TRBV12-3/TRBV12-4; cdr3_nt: TGTGCCAGCACCCTTTCGCCGGGACAGGGCTACACCGGGGAGCTGTTTTTT; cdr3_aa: CASTLSPGQGYTGELFF
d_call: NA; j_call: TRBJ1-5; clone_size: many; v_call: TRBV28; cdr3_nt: TGTGCCAGCAGTTTACGGGGCCAGGGGTACAATCAGCCCCAGCATTTT; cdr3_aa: CASSLRGQGYNQPQHF
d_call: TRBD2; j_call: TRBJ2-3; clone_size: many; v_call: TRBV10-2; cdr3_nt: TGCGCCAGCATCCCGAACTTAGCGGGAGGGGGAGATACGCAGTATTTT; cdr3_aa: CASIPNLAGGGDTQYF
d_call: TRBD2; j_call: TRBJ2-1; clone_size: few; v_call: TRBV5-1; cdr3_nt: TGCGCCAGCAGCTCCGGACTAGCGGGGGGGTTTGAGCAGTTCTTC; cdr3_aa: CASSSGLAGGFEQFF
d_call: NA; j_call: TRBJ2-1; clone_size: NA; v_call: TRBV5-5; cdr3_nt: TGTGCCAGCAGCCCGGGGCCTCCCTACAGAGATGAGCAGTTCTTC; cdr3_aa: CASSPGPPYRDEQFF
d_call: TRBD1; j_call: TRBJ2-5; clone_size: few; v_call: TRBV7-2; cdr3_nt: TGTGCCAGCAGCCCCCGCGCCACAGGGGTGGAGACCCAGTACTTC; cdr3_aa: CASSPRATGVETQYF
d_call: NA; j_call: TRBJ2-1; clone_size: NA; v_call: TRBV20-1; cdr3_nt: TGCAGTGCCCACATCTCCTACAATGAGCAGTTCTTC; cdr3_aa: CSAHISYNEQFF
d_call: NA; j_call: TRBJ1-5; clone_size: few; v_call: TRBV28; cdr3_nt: TGTGCCAGCAGTTCCTTGACTGACTCCCATAATCAGCCCCAGCATTTT; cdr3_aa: CASSSLTDSHNQPQHF
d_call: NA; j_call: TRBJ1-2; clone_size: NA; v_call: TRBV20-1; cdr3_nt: TGCAGTGCTAGAGACTATGGCTACACCTTC; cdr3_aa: CSARDYGYTF
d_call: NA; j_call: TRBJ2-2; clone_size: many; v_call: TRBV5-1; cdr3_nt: TGCGCCAGCAGCTTACGTGGAGCGTCGGGCACCGGGGAGCTGTTTTTT; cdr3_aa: CASSLRGASGTGELFF
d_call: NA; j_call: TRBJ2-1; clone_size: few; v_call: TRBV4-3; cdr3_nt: TGCGCCAGCAGCCCCAAGGTGGGCAATGAGCAGTTCTTC; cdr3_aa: CASSPKVGNEQFF
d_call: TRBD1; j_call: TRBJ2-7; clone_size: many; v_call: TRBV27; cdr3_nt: TGTGCCAGCAGTCTCTCCCGGACAGGGAGAACCTACGAGCAGTACTTC; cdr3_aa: CASSLSRTGRTYEQYF